This T cell receptor beta chain derives from a study of shared clonotypes between healthy human individuals. Repertoires were generated with immunoSEQ multiplex PCR, while TCRdb's copy carries only in-frame clones and drops some. The sample has 2 million to 2.5 million clones, 85% to 95% seen once; the top ten hold 0.13%. The receptor was derived from a man in his late teens or twenties in good health. Sequencing input: naive CD4+ T cells sorted from blood. Subset given: CD45RA+ positively selected.

Here the CDR3 DNA reads TGTGCCACACGGGACAGGGGGAATCAGCCCCAGCATTTT. Its protein is CATRDRGNQPQHF. The chain employs TRBV6-1 and TRBJ1-5; 11 bases match TRBD1. Germline lookup yields CDR1 MNHNS and CDR2 SASEGT. The CDR3 loop spans 13 amino acids. With V trimmed by 10 bases and J by 4 bases, 3 bases remained unmatched.